This T cell receptor (beta chain) was identified in a study of neurological immune-mediated disorders. In this sample, this clonotype turned up many times. As yet, its antigen is unknown. Each CDR3 protein gets one entry after TCRdb re-called the 5' RACE reads with MiXCR. The table shows 84,000 or so distinct CDR3 sequences, with 4.3% occurring only once. Described time point: longitudinal time-point 3. The unsorted libraries were made from 2 million PBMCs kept at -80 C. In germline, CDR1 is SGHRS, CDR2 YFSETQ. This CDR3 has 14 amino acids. The ends were cut back, 0 bases at V and 4 bases at J, with 11 bases in the middle. Notes on the study in general: The study phylogenetically grouped the repertoires of 18 of 34 multiple sclerosis patients into one related-CDR3 cluster, a possible signature. None of the CDR3 amino acid sequences of expanded clones recurred across subjects, suggesting private repertoires in all groups.

V is TRBV5-1 and J is TRBJ2-7; unclear D gene. This sequence was found in a woman aged 60 to 75 with multiple sclerosis. The sequencing input was PBMCs. CDR3 nucleotides: TGCGCCAGCAGCTTGGTAGAGGTGGAATACGAGCAGTACTTC. Protein sequence: CASSLVEVEYEQYF.